One sample yielded the 4 T cell receptor beta chains listed below, sequenced in a study of T cell responses to AZD1222 COVID-19 vaccine (dated by TCRdb to 2020 to 2023). The meaning of the sample's time point label: baseline before first vaccination. Library preparation used the immunoSEQ multiplex PCR assay. TCRdb holds this immuneACCESS table with in-frame rearrangements only. Some clones are missing; in checked studies, unresolved V genes explain under half, and the rest has no known cause. This sample has some 150,000 clones in its table, and about 92% of those were observed once. More than 0.8% of the sample lies in the top ten. Sequenced here: peripheral blood, sampled on day 0 of AZD1222 vaccination. The receptors derive from an adult in good health.

The rearrangement links TRBV18 to TRBJ2-7, with 7 bases lining up with TRBD1. Germline V CDR1 and CDR2: KGHSH, LQKENI. The CDR3 is 15 amino acids. J gave up 5 bases and V 2 bases, and 9 bases lay outside the gene matches. CDR3 residues: CASSPTRQGGDEQYF. In DNA form, the CDR3 reads TGTGCCAGCTCACCAACTAGACAGGGTGGCGACGAGCAGTACTTC.

This clone was observed once. Other DNA sequences of this sample code for an identical CDR3. The chain has TRBV12-3 or TRBV12-4 and TRBJ1-5; D uncertain. The CDR3 has 13 amino acids. V lost 3 bases and J 0 bases, leaving 3 bases between the germline ends. The CDR3 DNA sequence: TGTGCCAGCAGTTTTAGTAGCAATCAGCCCCAGCATTTT. Translated: CASSFSSNQPQHF.

This clone was recorded only once. This chain uses TRBV19 with TRBJ1-5; D remains unclear. The CDR3 sequence is 12 residues long. The V end was cut by 8 bases, the J end by 1 base, with 6 bases between. The germline CDR1 and CDR2 sequences are LNHDA and SQIVND (reference sequence). The CDR3 loop is CASSLSNQPQHF. CDR3 bases: TGTGCCAGTTCGTTAAGCAATCAGCCCCAGCATTTT.

This clone has just one count. In DNA, the CDR3 is TGTGCCAGCAGTGAAAGCGGGGCCAGCACAGATACGCAGTATTTT. This sequence encodes CASSESGASTDTQYF. The chain couples TRBV2 to TRBJ2-3; 7 nucleotides align to TRBD2. This CDR3 contains 15 residues. Per the germline V gene, CDR1 is SNHLY and CDR2 is FYNNEI. V dropped 2 bases and J dropped 0; count of bases not matched to a gene: 2.